This record covers a single T cell receptor beta chain. The germline V and J ends were trimmed by 3 bases and 1 base, with 9 bases remaining between them. The CDR3 length is 14 residues. The germline CDR1 and CDR2 sequences are SEHNR and FQNEAQ (reference sequence). Here immunoSEQ multiplex PCR was the method, and the copy in TCRdb shows in-frame clones only, minus some. The sample yields under 50,000 clones, nearly 90% seen once. The sample is drawn from a study of blood T cell repertoires in COVID-19. Sequencing was performed on peripheral blood. This chain links TRBV7-9 with TRBJ2-5; no firm D call. This TCR came from a man aged 70 or older with active COVID-19. The CDR3 is CASSFPWSQETQYF. CDR3 sequence (DNA): TGTGCCAGCAGCTTTCCCTGGAGCCAAGAGACCCAGTACTTC.